The rows below give T cell receptor beta chains drawn from one sample of a study of T cell responses to AZD1222 COVID-19 vaccine. Some clones are missing from TCRdb's copy, which holds only in-frame ones; the method was immunoSEQ multiplex PCR. The table records 120,000 or so clones, about nine tenths of them present only once. The source material was peripheral blood, sampled on day 0 of MenACWY control vaccination. Source of these receptors: an adult in good health. Each CDR3 is given with its conserved first and last residue. The D gene is left open where the match is weak. Where a row states a size, it is once, few, many or the class of an expanded clone; other rows omit it.

V gene: TRBV28
J gene: TRBJ2-5
clone size: NA
D gene: NA
CDR3 DNA: TGTGCCAGCAGTTACCAGGGTCCGTTGGAGACCCAGTACTTC
CDR3 protein: CASSYQGPLETQYF

V gene: TRBV15
J gene: TRBJ2-6
clone size: NA
D gene: TRBD1
CDR3 DNA: TGTGCCACCAGCAGAGATGTGCGGACAGGGGGCTCTGGGGCCAACGTCCTGACTTTC
CDR3 protein: CATSRDVRTGGSGANVLTF

V gene: TRBV7-9
J gene: TRBJ2-7
clone size: NA
D gene: TRBD1
CDR3 DNA: TGTGCCAGCAGCTCCGACAGGGGGCCCTACGAGCAGTACTTC
CDR3 protein: CASSSDRGPYEQYF

V gene: TRBV4-1
J gene: TRBJ2-1
clone size: NA
D gene: TRBD2
CDR3 DNA: TGCGCCAGCAGCAGACTAGCGGGAGGGCCTTTCGGTGAGCAGTTCTTC
CDR3 protein: CASSRLAGGPFGEQFF

V gene: TRBV10-1
J gene: TRBJ2-7
clone size: few
D gene: TRBD1
CDR3 DNA: TGCGCCAGCAGTGATCGGGACAGGGCCTACGAGCAGTACTTC
CDR3 protein: CASSDRDRAYEQYF

V gene: TRBV19
J gene: TRBJ2-2
clone size: NA
D gene: NA
CDR3 DNA: TGTGCCAGTAGTGTGACGAACACCGGGGAGCTGTTTTTT
CDR3 protein: CASSVTNTGELFF

V gene: TRBV5-1
J gene: TRBJ2-6
clone size: NA
D gene: TRBD1
CDR3 DNA: TGCGCCAGTTCCCGGGGACAGACACTAGACTTTGTCTCTGGGGCCAACGTCCTGACTTTC
CDR3 protein: CASSRGQTLDFVSGANVLTF

V gene: TRBV10-3
J gene: TRBJ1-4
clone size: NA
D gene: NA
CDR3 DNA: TGTGCCATCAGTGAATCAGAGTCGGGTGAAAAACTGTTTTTT
CDR3 protein: CAISESESGEKLFF

V gene: TRBV15
J gene: TRBJ2-5
clone size: NA
D gene: TRBD1
CDR3 DNA: TGTGCCACCAGCAGAGCCACTGACAGGGGGCTAAAAGAGACCCAGTACTTC
CDR3 protein: CATSRATDRGLKETQYF

V gene: TRBV27
J gene: TRBJ1-2
clone size: NA
D gene: TRBD1
CDR3 DNA: TGTGCCAGCAGTTTATCGACAGGGAGTAAAAACTATGGCTACACCTTC
CDR3 protein: CASSLSTGSKNYGYTF

V gene: TRBV3-1/TRBV3-2
J gene: TRBJ2-1
clone size: NA
D gene: NA
CDR3 DNA: TGTGCCAGCAGCCAAGTTGCCCCTAGCGACGAGCAGTTCTTC
CDR3 protein: CASSQVAPSDEQFF

V gene: TRBV7-2
J gene: TRBJ2-4
clone size: NA
D gene: TRBD2
CDR3 DNA: TGTGCCAGCAGCCACAGGACGGGAGCGGGGGGGATAGCCAAAAACATTCAGTACTTC
CDR3 protein: CASSHRTGAGGIAKNIQYF

V gene: TRBV4-1
J gene: TRBJ2-3
clone size: NA
D gene: NA
CDR3 DNA: TGCGCCAGCAGCCAAGGGACCTACACAGATACGCAGTATTTT
CDR3 protein: CASSQGTYTDTQYF